This paragraph covers one T cell receptor (beta chain) sequence. The data are from a study of blood T cell repertoires in COVID-19. Whole-study context: The United States, Italy and Spain supplied acute and convalescent COVID-19 samples. PBMCs, B-cell-depleted T cells, or T cells were the source of the cDNA or gDNA that made up the material.

Under the authors' procedure: Amplified reference gene primers provided the basis for estimating nucleated cell counts. Assay used: immunoSEQ multiplex PCR; TCRdb lists only in-frame clones, some missing. The DNA gave D and trimming, while V, J and clone size come from that table. The sample lists roughly 100,000 clones; about 90% were seen once. Germline CDR1 reads SGHTS; CDR2 reads YDEGEE. Between the trimmed V and J ends, which lost 0 bases and 1 base, there was a span of 10 bases. The CDR3 has 15 amino acids. The rearrangement links TRBV5-8 to TRBJ1-1, with D possibly matching TRBD1 (5 bases). The clonotype was recovered from a man aged 18 to 29 with acute or convalescent COVID-19. Sequenced sample: peripheral blood. CDR3 nucleotide sequence: TGTGCCAGCAGCTTGGTCCAGGGAGGGAACACTGAAGCTTTCTTT. This gives the protein CASSLVQGGNTEAFF.